The sequence of this T cell receptor beta chain was determined in a study of low-dose radiotherapy and immunotherapy resistance in tumors. CDR1 is SNHLY, CDR2 FYNNEI, per germline. The V end was cut by 7 bases, the J end by 0 bases, with 12 bases between. The CDR3 has 14 residues. Primers targeting TRAV and TRBV primed first-strand cDNA, covering alpha and beta chains. A constant-region primer paired with the V-primer adapter amplified TCRs over about 20 PCR cycles. After the mRNA was isolated, it was amplified using in vitro transcription. TCRdb re-analysed the reads in MiXCR, keeping a single row per CDR3 protein. The data contain approximately 100,000 distinct CDR3 sequences, less than 25% of them singletons. Time point reported: after trial treatment. Described treatment: LDRT plus nivolumab, ipilimumab, low-dose cyclophosphamide and aspirin (RACIN trial). Each donor was administered nivolumab, ipilimumab, aspirin, low-dose cyclophosphamide and low-dose radiotherapy.

This clonotype was detected a few times. The TCR sequence derives from a male donor with prostate cancer. The chain links TRBV2 to TRBJ1-1; D unclear. The sample here was PBMCs, taken after low-dose radiotherapy plus immunotherapy. DNA for the CDR3: TGTGCCAGCATTCGGACCGGGATGAACACTGAAGCTTTCTTT. Protein product: CASIRTGMNTEAFF.